This TCR beta chain was sequenced for a study of cytomegalovirus exposure and HLA in healthy donors. Study results and caveats: Rare TCR sequences dominated, though some public TCRs recurred in many donors. TCR beta chains numbering under 200 were designated cytomegalovirus-associated. The classifier reportedly diagnosed cytomegalovirus status with high sensitivity and specificity.

Profiling relied on immunoSEQ multiplex PCR, and the TCRdb table lists in-frame clones only, not all of them. The table has almost 200,000 clones, about three quarters seen once; the top ten hold around 1.2%. Comments on this clone: Its antigen is still unknown. This specimen includes other DNA sequences encoding the same CDR3.

The V end lost 3 bases, the J end lost 5 bases, and 7 bases lay between the germline ends. The CDR3 contains 12 residues. From germline, CDR1 is MNHEY and CDR2 SMNVEV (reference sequence). The rearrangement links TRBV27 to TRBJ2-5, with a possible D match to TRBD2 (5 bases). The clonotype was recovered from a woman in her 30s in good health and CMV-seronegative. The sample comprised PBMCs. The CDR3: CASSFRGETQYF. For the CDR3, the DNA is TGTGCCAGCAGTTTCCGGGGTGAGACCCAGTACTTC.